The 25 T cell receptor beta chains in this list originate from one sample, sequenced in a study of blood T cell repertoires in COVID-19. Clones were read by immunoSEQ multiplex PCR, and TCRdb kept only the in-frame ones, dropping some. This sample carries roughly 200,000 clones, roughly nine tenths of them seen once, and the ten largest clones take under 2.5%. Sequences were obtained from PBMCs or T cells enriched from blood (not recorded which). The receptors here all came from a woman in her 40s with acute COVID-19.

This chain joins TRBV27 and TRBJ2-7; TRBD1 might be the D (5 bases). The CDR3 is made up of 14 amino acids. The germline V gene encodes CDR1 MNHEY and CDR2 SMNVEV (reference sequence). V lost 0 bases to trimming and J lost 3 bases, with 9 bases between them. As DNA, the CDR3 is TGTGCCAGCAGTTTATCGAACAGGAACTACGAGCAGTACTTC. This translates into CASSLSNRNYEQYF.

The J gene is TRBJ2-2, the V gene TRBV4-1; tentative D call: TRBD1 (5 bases). V was shortened by 3 bases and J by 7 bases, with 12 bases between the two germline ends. This CDR3 region has 14 residues. CDR1 and CDR2 (germline): MGHRA, YSYEKL. CDR3 sequence reads: CASSQEKGFGELFF. The CDR3 region has the DNA TGCGCCAGCAGCCAGGAGAAGGGGTTCGGGGAGCTGTTTTTT.

This chain joins TRBV6-1 and TRBJ2-1; D ambiguous. From germline, CDR1 is MNHNS and CDR2 SASEGT. V lost 2 bases to trimming and J lost 12 bases, with 17 bases between them. This CDR3 has 14 amino acids. The CDR3 sequence: CASSETPERSGQFF. The CDR3 DNA reads TGTGCCAGCAGTGAAACCCCCGAGAGGAGTGGGCAGTTCTTC.

The chain couples TRBV5-1 to TRBJ2-6; 7 nucleotides line up with TRBD1. Germline V gene sequence: CDR1 SGHRS, CDR2 YFSETQ. Trimming removed 4 bases from V and 1 base from J; junction bases left unmatched: 5. The CDR3 contains 16 residues. The CDR3 nucleotides are TGCGCCAGCAGCCGTATACAGGGGTCTGGGGCCAACGTCCTGACTTTC. It is translated as CASSRIQGSGANVLTF. Full variable domain (missing parts from reference TRBV5-1 and TRBJ2-6): KAGVTQTPRYLIKTRGQQVTLSCSPISGHRSVSWYQQTPGQGLQFLFEYFSETQRNKGNFPGRFSGRQFSNSRSEMNVSTLELGDSALYLCASSRIQGSGANVLTFGAGSRLTVL.

V gene TRBV13 combines with J gene TRBJ2-7, with D possibly matching TRBD2 (6 bases). V was cut by 5 bases and J by 1 base, with 15 bases left in between. The CDR3 has 15 residues. Germline CDR1 is PRHDT and CDR2 is FYEKMQ (reference sequence). This CDR3 is CASSNGPGTSYEQYF. DNA for the CDR3: TGTGCCAGCAGCAATGGTCCAGGGACTTCCTACGAGCAGTACTTC.

Written as DNA, the CDR3 is TGTGCCATCAGTGAGAAGTCGGGAGGTGTACAAGAGACCCAGTACTTC. Residues: CAISEKSGGVQETQYF. This chain links TRBV10-3 with TRBJ2-5, with 7 bases that match TRBD2. In germline, CDR1 is ENHRY, CDR2 SYGVKD. The CDR3 loop spans 16 amino acids. V was clipped by 2 bases and J by 2 bases; unmatched bases: 8.

This clone occurred once. The junction shows a germline mismatch at one end, possibly a read error. The chain joins TRBV12-3 or TRBV12-4 to TRBJ1-2; no clear D gene. The CDR3 length is 10 residues. The CDR3 region has the DNA TGTGCCAGCAGTGGGAGCGGTTCCCCCTTC. Translation gives CASSGSGSPF.

The chain employs TRBV6-2 or TRBV6-3 and TRBJ1-1; TRBD1 matches at 7 bases. CDR3 size: 16 residues. V lost 0 bases to trimming and J lost 1 base; unmatched junction nucleotides: 5. Germline V gives CDR1 MNHEY, CDR2 SVGEGT. Here the CDR3 reads CASSYSTGQPNTEAFF. DNA of the CDR3: TGTGCCAGCAGTTACTCAACGGGACAGCCGAACACTGAAGCTTTCTTT.

The rearrangement uses TRBV6-2 or TRBV6-3 and TRBJ2-2; perhaps TRBD2 as D (5 bases). Trimming shortened V by 5 bases and J by 7 bases, and 11 bases separated the two germline ends. Looked up from germline, CDR1 is MNHEY and CDR2 is SVGEGT. CDR3 length equals 13 residues. The CDR3 DNA follows: TGTGCCAGCAGTCGGACTTCCGTCGGGGAGCTGTTTTTT. This encodes CASSRTSVGELFF.

The chain combines TRBV4-2 with TRBJ2-7, with a possible D match to TRBD2 (5 bases). With 0 bases removed from V and 1 base from J, the gap between germline ends came to 10 bases. Germline V lookup: CDR1 LGHNA, CDR2 YNFKEQ. The CDR3 has 15 amino acids. The CDR3 is CASSQEPSRSYEQYF. The CDR3 nucleotides are TGTGCCAGCAGCCAAGAACCTAGCAGGTCCTACGAGCAGTACTTC.

The gene calls are TRBV7-3 and TRBJ2-5; the D gene is possibly TRBD2 (6 bases). Germline CDR1 reads SGHTA; CDR2 reads FQGTGA. The CDR3 sequence is 14 residues long. V lost 5 bases and J lost 3, with 13 bases in between. The CDR3 region is CASSAWGLKETQYF. DNA of the CDR3: TGTGCCAGCAGCGCCTGGGGACTGAAAGAGACCCAGTACTTC. Full variable domain (outside the CDR3, taken from reference TRBV7-3 and TRBJ2-5): GAGVSQTPSNKVTEKGKYVELRCDPISGHTALYWYRQSLGQGPEFLIYFQGTGAADDSGLPNDRFFAVRPEGSVSTLKIQRTERGDSAVYLCASSAWGLKETQYFGPGTRLLVL.

The rearrangement uses TRBV14 and TRBJ1-2; 9 bases are a match to TRBD1. V lost 3 bases, J lost 8 bases, and 10 bases stayed unmatched. CDR3 length: 15 residues. Germline CDR1 reads SGHDN; CDR2 reads FVKESK. CDR3 region: CASSQTGTGFGGYTF. The CDR3 nucleotides are TGTGCCAGCAGCCAGACCGGGACAGGGTTCGGAGGCTACACCTTC.

This sequence joins TRBV19 and TRBJ2-7; possibly TRBD1 for D (7 bases). This CDR3 comprises 14 residues. V gave up 10 bases and J gave up 3 bases, with 19 bases separating them. In germline, CDR1 is LNHDA, CDR2 SQIVND (reference sequence). The CDR3 spells CATSAGPGGYEQYF. In nucleotides, the CDR3 is TGTGCCACCAGCGCGGGGCCAGGGGGCTACGAGCAGTACTTC.

V is TRBV6-5 and J is TRBJ1-3; weak D call: TRBD1 (6 bases). CDR1 and CDR2 (germline): MNHEY, SVGAGI. CDR3 length: 14 amino acids. V gave up 5 bases and J gave up 4 bases, with 12 bases separating them. The CDR3 protein is CASSPRTDGNTIYF. In DNA, the CDR3 is TGTGCCAGCAGTCCCCGGACAGACGGAAACACCATATATTTT.

This chain links TRBV6-2 or TRBV6-3 with TRBJ2-1; TRBD2 matches at 7 bases. The CDR3 extends over 16 amino acids. Germline V lookup: CDR1 MNHEY, CDR2 SVGEGT. V dropped 2 bases and J dropped 6; count of bases not matched to a gene: 10. The CDR3 bases are TGTGCCAGCAGTTACGAGGCGGGAGAACCGATCAATGAGCAGTTCTTC. It encodes CASSYEAGEPINEQFF.

The chain uses TRBV10-3 and TRBJ1-6; a possible D gene is TRBD1 (5 bases). Deletions cut 1 base from V and 8 bases from J, with 27 bases between. This CDR3 contains 20 residues. Looked up from germline, CDR1 is ENHRY and CDR2 is SYGVKD. CDR3 protein: CAISELDITFTTSGDSPLHF. The CDR3 DNA sequence: TGTGCCATCAGTGAGTTGGACATCACTTTTACTACGTCGGGGGATTCACCCCTCCACTTT.

This chain joins TRBV5-4 and TRBJ1-1; D might be TRBD1 (6 bases). With 3 bases removed from V and 0 bases from J, the gap between germline ends came to 6 bases. This CDR3 is built from 13 residues. Germline V gives CDR1 SGHNT, CDR2 YYREEE (reference sequence). CDR3 sequence reads: CASSWTVNTEAFF. DNA of the CDR3: TGTGCCAGCAGCTGGACAGTGAACACTGAAGCTTTCTTT.

The CDR3 loop reads CASSQTPGRGPETQYF. CDR3 nucleotides: TGTGCCAGCAGCCAGACCCCCGGCAGGGGGCCTGAGACCCAGTACTTC. The rearrangement joins TRBV5-4 to TRBJ2-5; 8 bases are shared with TRBD1. CDR3 length equals 16 residues. The V gene's germline CDR1 is SGHNT and CDR2 YYREEE (reference sequence). V was pared by 4 bases and J by 5 bases, with 13 bases of the junction left unmatched.

The V call is TRBV18, the J call TRBJ2-3, with D uncertain. V was trimmed by 3 bases and J by 1 base, leaving 8 bases between them. This CDR3 region has 14 residues. Germline CDR1 and CDR2: KGHSH and LQKENI. The CDR3 loop is CASSPFEGTDTQYF. In DNA form, the CDR3 reads TGTGCCAGCTCACCCTTCGAGGGCACAGATACGCAGTATTTT.

The genes are TRBV28 and TRBJ1-5, with D hard to call. Between the trimmed V and J ends, which lost 3 bases and 4 bases, there was a span of 10 bases. Germline CDR1 is MDHEN and CDR2 is SYDVKM. The CDR3 is 14 residues long. Here the CDR3 reads CASSLRHRNQPQHF. The CDR3 region has the DNA TGTGCCAGCAGTTTGCGACACCGAAATCAGCCCCAGCATTTT.

The chain uses TRBV20-1 and TRBJ2-3, with 9 bases lining up with TRBD1. CDR1 is DFQATT and CDR2 is SNEGSKA in the germline V gene (reference sequence). This CDR3 has 16 amino acids. J lost 5 bases, V lost 3 bases, and 12 bases had no gene match. Here the CDR3 reads CSASLVGTGNRDTQYF. The CDR3 coding sequence is TGCAGTGCTAGTCTGGTGGGGACAGGGAATAGAGATACGCAGTATTTT.

V usage is TRBV6-5 and J usage is TRBJ2-3, with D possibly matching TRBD2 (5 bases). The CDR3 has 14 residues. V was shortened by 8 bases and J by 3 bases, with 15 bases between the two germline ends. The V gene's germline CDR1 is MNHEY and CDR2 SVGAGI. The CDR3 loop is CASLRILGTDTQYF. The DNA for the CDR3 is TGTGCCAGCCTTCGGATACTAGGTACAGATACGCAGTATTTT.

This clone has a single count. This rearrangement joins TRBV19 to TRBJ2-5, with 10 nucleotides matching TRBD2. V was pared by 6 bases and J by 4 bases, with 8 bases of the junction left unmatched. Germline lookup yields CDR1 LNHDA and CDR2 SQIVND (reference sequence). The length of the CDR3 is 15 residues. CDR3 bases: TGTGCCAGTAGACAAGCGGGAGGGCCTTCAGAGACCCAGTACTTC. Protein sequence: CASRQAGGPSETQYF. Supplemented by reference TRBV19 and TRBJ2-5, the full variable domain reads DGGITQSPKYLFRKEGQNVTLSCEQNLNHDAMYWYRQDPGQGLRLIYYSQIVNDFQKGDIAEGYSVSREKKESFPLTVTSAQKNPTAFYLCASRQAGGPSETQYFGPGTRLLVL.

The chain uses TRBV29-1 and TRBJ2-3, with 10 bases aligning to TRBD2. This CDR3 is 14 amino acids long. Germline CDR1 and CDR2: SQVTM and ANQGSEA. V shed 7 bases, J shed 6 bases, and the junction held 10 bases outside the gene matches. As DNA, the CDR3 is TGCAGCGCCTTAAGCGGGAGGGCCATCGATACGCAGTATTTT. Protein product: CSALSGRAIDTQYF.

This rearrangement joins TRBV28 to TRBJ1-5, with D unresolved. The CDR3 length is 13 residues. Per the germline V gene, CDR1 is MDHEN and CDR2 is SYDVKM. Deletions cut 5 bases from V and 3 bases from J, with 8 bases between. For the CDR3, the DNA is TGTGCCAGCAGTACGGGGTTCAATCAGCCCCAGCATTTT. Encoded protein: CASSTGFNQPQHF.